The clone carrying this T cell receptor (beta chain) has only a few counts. Its antigen is unidentified. The data derive from a study of T cells after yellow fever vaccination. 5'RACE template switching generated TCR cDNA, adding a universal primer site and UMIs. MiXCR, applied by TCRdb to the 5' RACE reads, yields one record per CDR3 protein. The table includes fewer than 350,000 distinct CDR3 sequences, 3.5% to 5% detected once. Trimming stripped 3 bases from V and 0 bases from J, with 9 bases between. The CDR3 contains 14 residues. Germline CDR1 reads DFQATT; CDR2 reads SNEGSKA (reference sequence). Study-wide findings and caveats: Clonotype sharing between CD4 and CD8 compartments was small. Repertoires obtained by FACS sorting could include abundant clonotypes that entered as contaminants from the bulk population. The study re-detected most primary-vaccination clones after the booster (about 96% CD4, roughly 88% CD8).

The receptor was isolated from a man aged 18-30 years who received the YFV17D yellow fever vaccine. The chain joins TRBV20-1 to TRBJ1-3; no firm D call. The sample in question was PBMCs, obtained 15 days after the yellow fever booster vaccination. In DNA form, the CDR3 reads TGCAGTGCTAGCCGGGTAGGCTCTGGAAACACCATATATTTT. Amino acid sequence: CSASRVGSGNTIYF.